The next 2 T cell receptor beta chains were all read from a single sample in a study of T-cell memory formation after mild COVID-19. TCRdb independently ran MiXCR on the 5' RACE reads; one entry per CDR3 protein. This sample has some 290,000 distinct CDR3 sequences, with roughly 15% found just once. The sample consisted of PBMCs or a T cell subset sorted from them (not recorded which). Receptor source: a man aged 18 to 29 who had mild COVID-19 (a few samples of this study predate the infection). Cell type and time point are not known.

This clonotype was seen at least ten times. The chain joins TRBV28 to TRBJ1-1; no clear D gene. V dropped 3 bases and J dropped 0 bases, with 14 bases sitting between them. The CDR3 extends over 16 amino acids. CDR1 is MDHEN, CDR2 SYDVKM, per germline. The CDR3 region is CASSFNIQSLNTEAFF. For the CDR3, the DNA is TGTGCCAGCAGTTTCAACATCCAGTCCTTGAACACTGAAGCTTTCTTT.

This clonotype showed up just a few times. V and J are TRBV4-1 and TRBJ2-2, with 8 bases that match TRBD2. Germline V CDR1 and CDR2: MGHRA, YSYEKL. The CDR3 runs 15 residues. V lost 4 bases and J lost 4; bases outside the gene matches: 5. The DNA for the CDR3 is TGCGCCAGCAGCCCACCGGGGACTAGCACCGGGGAGCTGTTTTTT. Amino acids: CASSPPGTSTGELFF.